This T cell receptor (beta chain) was found in a study of blood T cell repertoires in COVID-19. Assay used: immunoSEQ multiplex PCR; TCRdb lists only in-frame clones, some missing. The table includes approximately 150,000 clones, about 83% detected once. The specimen sequenced was peripheral blood. This receptor was taken from a woman between 45 and 65 years old with active or convalescent COVID-19.

CDR3 in amino acids: CATSRGGRTYEQYF. In DNA form, the CDR3 reads TGTGCCACCAGCAGAGGAGGCCGTACCTACGAGCAGTACTTC. This rearrangement joins TRBV15 to TRBJ2-7, with D unclear. CDR1 and CDR2 (germline): LNHNV, YYDKDF (reference sequence). CDR3 length: 14 residues. Trimming cost V 1 base and J 2 bases, with 9 bases left between them.